Listed here are 13 T cell receptor beta chains from one sample, sequenced in a study of blood T cells in healthy people across ages. Sample-barcoded 5' priming and a J-beta primer mix drove a second PCR of 7 to 11 cycles. TCRdb reprocessed the 5' RACE reads via MiXCR and lists one record per CDR3 protein. Seen here are about 1,400,000 distinct CDR3 sequences, 45% to 70% observed once, and the top ten hold roughly 6.3%. The sample was blood. The origin of the receptors is a young man in good health.

There are a few counts of this clonotype. CDR3 in amino acids: CSAIQGQYEQYF. The CDR3 region has the DNA TGCAGTGCTATTCAGGGGCAGTACGAGCAGTACTTC. The V and J genes are TRBV20-1 and TRBJ2-7; D might be TRBD1 (6 bases). V lost 4 bases to trimming and J lost 4 bases, with 11 bases between them. The CDR3 extends over 12 amino acids. Germline V gives CDR1 DFQATT, CDR2 SNEGSKA (reference sequence).

J is TRBJ2-3 and V is TRBV10-3, with TRBD2 matching 8 bases. V gave up 4 bases and J gave up 4 bases; unmatched junction bases: 10. The CDR3 sequence is 16 residues long. Germline lookup yields CDR1 ENHRY and CDR2 SYGVKD. CDR3 bases: TGTGCCATCAGTGTAGGTCCGGGAGGGCCAGCAGATACGCAGTATTTT. It yields the protein CAISVGPGGPADTQYF.

This clonotype has only one observation. The chain employs TRBV6-2 or TRBV6-3 and TRBJ1-2; D not certain. The CDR3 runs to 13 residues. Per the germline V gene, CDR1 is MNHEY and CDR2 is SVGEGT. Trimming pared 2 bases from V and 0 bases from J, leaving 4 bases between. The CDR3 DNA is TGTGCCAGCAGTTACCGACCTAACTATGGCTACACCTTC. Translating it yields CASSYRPNYGYTF.

This clonotype has only one observation. As DNA, the CDR3 is TGCGCCAGCAGCCAACGACAGGGGATCCAGGGGGGCTACACCTTC. Protein: CASSQRQGIQGGYTF. V is TRBV4-1 and J is TRBJ1-2; TRBD1 matches at 8 bases. V was clipped by 2 bases and J by 8 bases; unmatched bases: 10. The CDR3 contains 15 residues. In germline, CDR1 is MGHRA, CDR2 YSYEKL.

This rearrangement joins TRBV4-1 to TRBJ1-2, with 11 bases lining up with TRBD1. V lost 7 bases to trimming and J lost 7 bases; unmatched junction nucleotides: 14. Germline V lookup: CDR1 MGHRA, CDR2 YSYEKL. The CDR3 is 16 residues long. The CDR3 region has the DNA TGCGCCAGCAACCCTGGGACAGGGGGTGCCTCGCGTGGCTACACCTTC. Its translation: CASNPGTGGASRGYTF.

The chain combines TRBV6-5 with TRBJ2-7; tentatively, D is TRBD1 (5 bases). Germline V gene lookup returns CDR1 MNHEY and CDR2 SVGAGI. V gave up 5 bases and J gave up 2 bases, with 10 bases separating them. The CDR3 runs to 13 residues. CDR3 DNA: TGTGCCAGCAGTCCAGTGACAGCCTACGAGCAGTACTTC. This codes for CASSPVTAYEQYF.

The V gene is TRBV4-1, the J gene TRBJ2-1; perhaps TRBD2 as D (5 bases). CDR1 is MGHRA and CDR2 is YSYEKL in the germline V gene. The CDR3 spans 14 residues. V was pared by 0 bases and J by 6 bases, with 9 bases between. The CDR3 bases are TGCGCCAGCAGCCAAGAACTAGGCGGCAATGAGCAGTTCTTC. Protein sequence: CASSQELGGNEQFF.

This rearrangement joins TRBV2 to TRBJ2-7; 8 bases match TRBD2. J lost 6 bases, V lost 4 bases, and 5 bases had no gene match. CDR1 is SNHLY and CDR2 is FYNNEI in the germline V gene. There are 13 residues in the CDR3. CDR3 amino acids: CASSAGGNGEQYF. CDR3 DNA: TGTGCCAGCAGTGCGGGAGGGAACGGCGAGCAGTACTTC.

CDR3 in amino acids: CASVGDPYTEAFF. DNA of the CDR3: TGTGCCAGCGTAGGGGATCCGTATACTGAAGCTTTCTTT. This chain connects TRBV12-3 or TRBV12-4 to TRBJ1-1, with D possibly being TRBD1 (5 bases). V was clipped by 8 bases and J by 5 bases, with 15 bases between them. The CDR3 has 13 amino acids.

The table lists this clonotype with a count of one. The rearrangement links TRBV20-1 to TRBJ2-1; 11 bases fit TRBD2. Germline values: CDR1 DFQATT, CDR2 SNEGSKA (reference sequence). After removal of 3 bases from V and 3 bases from J, the junction contained 4 bases not matched to a gene. This CDR3 contains 15 residues. In DNA form, the CDR3 reads TGCAGTGCTAGTTCCACTAGCGGGAGCTACAATGAGCAGTTCTTC. Translation: CSASSTSGSYNEQFF.

This chain uses TRBV6-5 with TRBJ2-7; tentative D call: TRBD1 (5 bases). Trimming took 5 bases from V and 0 from J, leaving 11 bases between them. This CDR3 has 14 amino acids. In germline, CDR1 is MNHEY, CDR2 SVGAGI. The CDR3 nucleotides read TGTGCCAGCAGTGGACACCGTGACTCCTACGAGCAGTACTTC. This sequence encodes CASSGHRDSYEQYF.

This clonotype was seen once. The chain recombines TRBV10-3 with TRBJ2-1; no definite D call. The ends were cut back, 3 bases at V and 7 bases at J, with 16 bases in the middle. Germline V lookup: CDR1 ENHRY, CDR2 SYGVKD. This CDR3 contains 15 residues. The chain's CDR3 is CAISDGSAEANEQFF. The DNA of the CDR3 is TGTGCCATCAGTGACGGCTCCGCCGAGGCAAATGAGCAGTTCTTC.

V usage is TRBV5-6 and J usage is TRBJ2-7; D uncertain. The CDR3 runs 14 residues. Trimming shortened V by 0 bases and J by 3 bases, and 10 bases separated the two germline ends. Germline assignment: CDR1 SGHDT and CDR2 YYEEEE. CDR3 sequence (DNA): TGTGCCAGCAGCTTGGGAGCGTTTAACTACGAGCAGTACTTC. It codes for CASSLGAFNYEQYF.